The 6 T cell receptor beta chains below come from one sample, sequenced in a study of CD8+CD57+ T cells in acquired aplastic anemia (dated by TCRdb to the late 2010s). Instrument used: Illumina HiSeq 2000. Genomic DNA served as template for TCR beta VDJ combination and CDR3 sequence profiling. The public reads were quality trimmed at Q25 with fastp and then assembled into clones with MiXCR by TCRdb, keeping productive beta chains. For every CDR3 protein sequence, its rows merge into one entry that carries the most common genes and DNA. The sample table records around 400,000 distinct CDR3 sequences; 65% to 75% of these occur just once. The ten largest clones represent more than 3.5% of the sample. Sample: sorted CD4+, CD8+, or CD8+CD57+ T cells (not recorded which) from PBMCs. The receptors stem from a human donor in good health, serving as a control.

Notes on this clonotype: Lacking the conserved final phenylalanine or tryptophan, this CDR3 likely reflects a read error. The DNA is omitted, as the CDR3 cannot be located on it reliably, and the CDR3 follows TCRdb's listing. The chain employs TRBV24-1 and TRBJ2-7; the D call of TRBD1 is as the table states it, not checked on the DNA. In germline, CDR1 is KGHDR, CDR2 SFDVKD. 15 amino acids form the CDR3, both terminal residues included. CDR3 in amino acids: CASSDSGQGAFYRYS.

At least ten counts were recorded for this clonotype. The CDR3 DNA sequence: TGTGCCAGCAGCCCCGGACAGGGTGGGGTGAACACTGAAGCTTTCTTT. It codes for CASSPGQGGVNTEAFF. The chain combines TRBV12-3 or TRBV12-4 with TRBJ1-1; TRBD1 matches at 8 bases. This CDR3 is 16 amino acids long. V lost 6 bases to trimming and J lost 0 bases; unmatched junction nucleotides: 9.

This clonotype was seen ten or more times. The junction differs from germline at one of its ends, possibly a read error. The V and J genes are TRBV19 and TRBJ1-1; possible D gene TRBD1, 6 bases. The CDR3 consists of 15 residues. CDR1 is LNHDA and CDR2 is SQIVND in the germline V gene (reference sequence). This chain's CDR3 is CASSMGLRDNTEASF. For the CDR3, the DNA is TGTGCCAGTAGTATGGGCCTCAGGGACAACACTGAAGCTTCCTTT.

The chain links TRBV5-6 to TRBJ1-5; 8 bases line up with TRBD1. The CDR3 runs 16 residues. Trimming at V came to 2 bases and at J to 0 bases, leaving 4 bases not matched to a gene. Germline V CDR1 and CDR2: SGHDT, YYEEEE. The CDR3 protein is CASSFQGAYSNQPQHF. The CDR3 DNA follows: TGTGCCAGCAGCTTTCAGGGGGCTTATAGCAATCAGCCCCAGCATTTT.

In its sample, this clonotype was seen many times. The chain uses TRBV10-3 and TRBJ1-1, with D unclear. From germline, CDR1 is ENHRY and CDR2 SYGVKD. The CDR3 has 11 residues. The germline V and J ends were trimmed by 6 bases and 2 bases, with 4 bases remaining between them. The CDR3 protein is CAIRLNTEAFF. The DNA for the CDR3 is TGTGCCATCAGGTTAAACACTGAAGCTTTCTTT.

Remarks on this clonotype: One end of the junction is discordant with germline, which a read error may explain. The V call is TRBV7-8, the J call TRBJ2-7; D not resolved. The DNA end favors TRBJ2-1, so the J call may be wrong. Germline lookup yields CDR1 SGHVS and CDR2 FQNEAQ. This CDR3 has 16 amino acids. CDR3 protein: CASSQDRDETQYFQFF. CDR3 sequence (DNA): TGCGCCAGCAGCCAAGATCGAGATGAGACCCAGTACTTCCAGTTCTTC.